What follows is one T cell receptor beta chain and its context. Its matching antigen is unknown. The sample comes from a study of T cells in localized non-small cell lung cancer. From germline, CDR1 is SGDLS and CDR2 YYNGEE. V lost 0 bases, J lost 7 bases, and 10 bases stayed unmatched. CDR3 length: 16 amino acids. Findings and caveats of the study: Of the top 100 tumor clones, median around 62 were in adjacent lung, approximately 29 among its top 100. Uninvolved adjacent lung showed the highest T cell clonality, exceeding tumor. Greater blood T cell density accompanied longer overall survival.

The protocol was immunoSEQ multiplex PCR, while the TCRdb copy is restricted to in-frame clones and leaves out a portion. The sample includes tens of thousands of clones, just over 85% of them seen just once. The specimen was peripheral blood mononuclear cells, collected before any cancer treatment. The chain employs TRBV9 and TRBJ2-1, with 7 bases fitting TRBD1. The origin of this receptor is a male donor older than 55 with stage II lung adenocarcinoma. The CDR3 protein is CASSVAGGGVENEQFF. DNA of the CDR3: TGTGCCAGCAGCGTAGCAGGGGGTGGGGTTGAGAATGAGCAGTTCTTC.